The 7 T cell receptor beta chains below were found in one sample sequenced in a study of T cell repertoires in cytomegalovirus infection. TCRdb reanalysed the reads using MiXCR and keeps one entry per CDR3 protein. The data hold under 350,000 distinct CDR3 sequences, with around 9.5% observed a single time. The material sequenced was PBMCs. These receptors came from a human donor in good health (CMV status not recorded). Some clones in this sample may be carry-over from other donors' samples.

This clonotype was counted at least ten times. The chain has TRBV7-2 and TRBJ1-6, with D unclear. V was clipped by 6 bases and J by 5 bases, with 11 bases between them. Germline V gives CDR1 SGHTA, CDR2 FQGNSA. There are 14 residues in the CDR3. Written as DNA, the CDR3 is TGTGCCAGCAGAGGATACGGGAATAATTCACCCCTCCACTTT. It is translated as CASRGYGNNSPLHF.

The genes are TRBV7-2 and TRBJ2-7; TRBD1 aligns across 8 bases. The CDR3 contains 16 residues. J lost 3 bases, V lost 5 bases, and 12 bases had no gene match. Germline-derived CDR1 and CDR2 are SGHTA and FQGNSA. CDR3 residues: CASSPHRDRPYYEQYF. CDR3 in DNA: TGTGCCAGCAGCCCGCACCGGGACAGGCCTTACTACGAGCAGTACTTC. Complete variable domain (other parts from reference TRBV7-2 and TRBJ2-7): GAGVSQSPSNKVTEKGKDVELRCDPISGHTALYWYRQSLGQGLEFLIYFQGNSAPDKSGLPSDRFSAERTGGSVSTLTIQRTQQEDSAVYLCASSPHRDRPYYEQYFGPGTRLTVT.

The rearrangement uses TRBV28 and TRBJ1-5, with D uncertain. Germline assignment: CDR1 MDHEN and CDR2 SYDVKM. There are 12 residues in the CDR3. The ends were cut back, 4 bases at V and 3 bases at J, with 4 bases in the middle. CDR3 region: CASSYDNQPQHF. The CDR3 bases are TGTGCCAGCAGTTACGACAATCAGCCCCAGCATTTT.

This clonotype was detected many times. CDR3 bases: TGTGCCAGCAGCCCCAAGGGGGCCAGAACAGCAGCCTACGAGCAGTACTTC. Its protein is CASSPKGARTAAYEQYF. This chain links TRBV7-2 with TRBJ2-7; TRBD1 matches at 7 bases. The CDR3 consists of 17 residues. V shed 5 bases and J 2 bases; nucleotides not matched to a gene: 15. Per the germline V gene, CDR1 is SGHTA and CDR2 is FQGNSA.

This clonotype was seen many times. The V and J genes are TRBV7-6 and TRBJ2-5; TRBD2 matches at 11 bases. The CDR3 has 20 amino acids. The V segment lost 0 bases and the J segment 1 base; nucleotides outside the gene matches: 13. Germline lookup yields CDR1 SGHVS and CDR2 FNYEAQ. The DNA for the CDR3 is TGTGCCAGCAGCTTAGCCCCAGTGGTAGCGGGGGGGAAAGCCCAAGAGACCCAGTACTTC. It encodes CASSLAPVVAGGKAQETQYF.

V gene TRBV12-3 or TRBV12-4 combines with J gene TRBJ2-7, with D possibly being TRBD2 (6 bases). The CDR3 contains 17 residues. The ends were cut back, 3 bases at V and 1 base at J, with 19 bases in the middle. The CDR3, as DNA: TGTGCCAGCAGTTTGATGAGGGCGCGGGCGGGATCCTACGAGCAGTACTTC. Amino acids: CASSLMRARAGSYEQYF.

This clonotype was seen more than once but under ten times. The CDR3, as DNA: TGTGCCAGCAGTTACGGTAGCGAAGAGACCCAGTACTTC. Its translation: CASSYGSEETQYF. The chain links TRBV6-5 to TRBJ2-5, with a weak D call TRBD2 (5 bases). The CDR3 totals 13 residues. V dropped 2 bases and J dropped 3 bases, with 7 bases sitting between them. Germline CDR1 MNHEY, CDR2 SVGAGI.